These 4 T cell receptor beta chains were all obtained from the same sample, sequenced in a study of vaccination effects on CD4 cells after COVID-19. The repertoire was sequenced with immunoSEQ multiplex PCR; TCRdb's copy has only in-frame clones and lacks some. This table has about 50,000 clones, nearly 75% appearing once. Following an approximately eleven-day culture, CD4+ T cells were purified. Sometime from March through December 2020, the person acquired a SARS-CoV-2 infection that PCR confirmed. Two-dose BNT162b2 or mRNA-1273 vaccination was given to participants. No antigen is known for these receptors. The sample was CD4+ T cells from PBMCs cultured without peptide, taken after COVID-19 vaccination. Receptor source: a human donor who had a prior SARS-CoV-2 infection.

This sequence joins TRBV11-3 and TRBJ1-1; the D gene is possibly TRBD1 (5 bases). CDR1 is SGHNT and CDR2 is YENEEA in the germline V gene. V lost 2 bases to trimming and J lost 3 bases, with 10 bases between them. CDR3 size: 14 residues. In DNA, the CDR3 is TGTGCCAGCAGCTTACGGGGGAGGGACACTGAAGCTTTCTTT. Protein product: CASSLRGRDTEAFF.

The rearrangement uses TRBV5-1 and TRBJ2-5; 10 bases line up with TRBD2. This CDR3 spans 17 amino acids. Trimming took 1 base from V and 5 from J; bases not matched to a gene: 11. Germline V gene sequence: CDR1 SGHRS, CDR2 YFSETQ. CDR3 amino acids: CASSLTLISSGSETQYF. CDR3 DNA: TGCGCCAGCAGCTTGACCCTTATATCTAGCGGGAGCGAGACCCAGTACTTC.

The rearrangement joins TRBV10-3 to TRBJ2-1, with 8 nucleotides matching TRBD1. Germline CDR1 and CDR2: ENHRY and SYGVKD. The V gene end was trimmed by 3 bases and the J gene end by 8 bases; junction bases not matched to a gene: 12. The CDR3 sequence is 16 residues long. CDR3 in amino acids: CAISDSGGPPGDEQFF. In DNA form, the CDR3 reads TGTGCCATCAGTGACTCAGGGGGCCCGCCGGGGGATGAGCAGTTCTTC.

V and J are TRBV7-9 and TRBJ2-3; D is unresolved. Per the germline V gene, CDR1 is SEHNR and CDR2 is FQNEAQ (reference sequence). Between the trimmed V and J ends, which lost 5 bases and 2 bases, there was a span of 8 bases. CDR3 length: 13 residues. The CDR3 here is CASSPLDTDTQYF. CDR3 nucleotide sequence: TGTGCCAGCAGCCCACTCGACACAGATACGCAGTATTTT.